In its sample, the clone carrying this TCR beta chain was seen many times. Unique molecular identifiers tagged the TCRbeta library. From the PCR reads, TCRdb called clonotypes with MiXCR, one entry per CDR3 protein. There are approximately 130,000 distinct CDR3 sequences in the sample; about 9.6% occur only once, and about 24% lies in the top ten. The data stem from a study of T-cell reconstitution after alpha-beta-depleted transplantation in children. CDR3 length equals 14 residues. Unmatched junction bases numbered 4, after V lost 2 bases and J lost 3 bases. CDR1 is SGHRS and CDR2 is YFSETQ in the germline V gene.

This rearrangement joins TRBV5-1 to TRBJ2-7; 8 bases map to TRBD1. The clonotype originates from a girl in the first two years of life who had a stem cell transplant for combined immunodeficiency, so the T cells may come from the graft donor. This sample comprised PBMCs, mostly from graft donor cells, obtained 180 days after TCRalphabeta/CD19-depleted stem cell transplant. The CDR3 spells CASSFWTGRYEQYF. The DNA of the CDR3 is TGCGCCAGCAGCTTTTGGACAGGGCGCTACGAGCAGTACTTC.